This T cell receptor (beta chain) was retrieved from a study of blood T cell repertoires in COVID-19. Across the whole study: T cells, B-cell-depleted T cells, or PBMCs provided the cDNA or gDNA that served as material.

In the authors' methods: Amplification of reference gene primers was used by the study to estimate nucleated cell counts. Here immunoSEQ multiplex PCR was the method, and the copy in TCRdb shows in-frame clones only, minus some. From that table come the V and J calls and clone size; the DNA was used to work out D and trimming. The sample has some 190,000 clones, about 88% seen once; the top ten hold about 6.6%. This CDR3 region has 13 residues. CDR1 is SQVTM and CDR2 is ANQGSEA in the germline V gene. V lost 7 bases and J lost 7, with 16 bases in between. The V gene is TRBV29-1, the J gene TRBJ1-4; maybe TRBD1 (6 bases). The sequenced sample was peripheral blood. The TCR originated in a woman between 40 and 55 years old who had recovered from COVID-19. The CDR3 bases are TGCAGCGCCGAAACAGGGCTCAGTGAAAAACTGTTTTTT. Translating gives CSAETGLSEKLFF.